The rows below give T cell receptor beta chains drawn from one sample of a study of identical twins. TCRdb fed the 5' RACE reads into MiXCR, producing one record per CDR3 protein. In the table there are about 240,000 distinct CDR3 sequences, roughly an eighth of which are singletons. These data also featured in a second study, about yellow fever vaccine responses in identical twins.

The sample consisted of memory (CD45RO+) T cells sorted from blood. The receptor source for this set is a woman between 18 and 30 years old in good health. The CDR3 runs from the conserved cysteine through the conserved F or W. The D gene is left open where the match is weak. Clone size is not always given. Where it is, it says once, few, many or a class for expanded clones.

DNA: TGTGCCAGCAGCCCCCTCCGACAGGGTGACACCGGGGAGCTGTTTTTT
CDR3: CASSPLRQGDTGELFF
J: TRBJ2-2
D: TRBD1
V: TRBV6-6
size: many

DNA: TGTGCCAGCAGCTTAGGAGGGACAGGGAAGAGGAATGAAAAACTGTTTTTT
CDR3: CASSLGGTGKRNEKLFF
J: TRBJ1-4
D: TRBD1
V: TRBV7-9
size: few

DNA: TGTGCCAGCAGCTTCCGGGACAGGGACTCCTACGAGCAGTACTTC
CDR3: CASSFRDRDSYEQYF
J: TRBJ2-7
D: TRBD1
V: TRBV7-9
size: -

DNA: TGTGCCTGGAGTGTAGCTGGGGGCGACGTCTACGAGCAGTACTTC
CDR3: CAWSVAGGDVYEQYF
J: TRBJ2-7
D: -
V: TRBV30
size: many

DNA: TGTGCCAGCAGCTGGAGGAAACAGCCGGGACTAGCGGCCACAGATACGCAGTATTTT
CDR3: CASSWRKQPGLAATDTQYF
J: TRBJ2-3
D: TRBD2
V: TRBV6-1
size: -

DNA: TGTGCCAGCAGTGGACAGCCCCAAGAGACCCAGTACTTC
CDR3: CASSGQPQETQYF
J: TRBJ2-5
D: -
V: TRBV6-4
size: few

DNA: TGTGCCACCAGCAGAGAGGGAAGTTACACTGAAGCTTTCTTT
CDR3: CATSREGSYTEAFF
J: TRBJ1-1
D: -
V: TRBV15
size: few

DNA: TGTGCCAGCCTCCCCACAGCAGGGCTCCAAGAGACCCAGTACTTC
CDR3: CASLPTAGLQETQYF
J: TRBJ2-5
D: -
V: TRBV6-1
size: many

DNA: TGTGCCTCAGGACAGGGTTTCTACGAGCAGTATTTC
CDR3: CASGQGFYEQYF
J: TRBJ2-7
D: TRBD1
V: TRBV30
size: few

DNA: TGTGCCACCAGCAGCGGCGGGGCTAAGAGGGAGCAGTACTTC
CDR3: CATSSGGAKREQYF
J: TRBJ2-7
D: -
V: TRBV15
size: -

DNA: TGTGCCAGCAGCTTAGGACCGAGCTACGAGCAGTACTTC
CDR3: CASSLGPSYEQYF
J: TRBJ2-7
D: -
V: TRBV7-2
size: -

DNA: TGTGCCAGCAGCTTGGGAGGGACAACCTACGAGCAGTACTTC
CDR3: CASSLGGTTYEQYF
J: TRBJ2-7
D: -
V: TRBV5-4
size: -

DNA: TGTGCCAGCAGCTTAGGTAGCGGGGTAGACTACGAGCAGTACTTC
CDR3: CASSLGSGVDYEQYF
J: TRBJ2-7
D: TRBD2
V: TRBV7-2
size: few

DNA: TGTGCCAGCAGTGTAATAGGCGGGGCAGATACGCAGTATTTT
CDR3: CASSVIGGADTQYF
J: TRBJ2-3
D: -
V: TRBV6-4
size: -

DNA: TGTGCCAGCTCAGCCCGAGCCACAGGAACAGATACGCAGTATTTT
CDR3: CASSARATGTDTQYF
J: TRBJ2-3
D: -
V: TRBV18
size: -

DNA: TGTGCCAGCAGCCATAGTAAGCGGGGGCCTAACAATGAGCAGTTCTTC
CDR3: CASSHSKRGPNNEQFF
J: TRBJ2-1
D: TRBD2
V: TRBV3-1
size: few

DNA: TGCAGCGTTATAGCGGCCCAAGAGACCCAGTACTTC
CDR3: CSVIAAQETQYF
J: TRBJ2-5
D: -
V: TRBV29-1
size: few

DNA: TGTGCCAGCAGCTTAAGTCCTCCGGGACAGGGAGGGAATGAGCAGTTCTTC
CDR3: CASSLSPPGQGGNEQFF
J: TRBJ2-1
D: TRBD1
V: TRBV11-3
size: -

DNA: TGTGCCAGCAGCTTAGCGAGCTCCGCCACCGGGGAGCTGTTTTTT
CDR3: CASSLASSATGELFF
J: TRBJ2-2
D: -
V: TRBV7-8
size: few

DNA: TGCGCCAGCAGCTTGGACAGGGGACCCGACTATGGCTACACCTTC
CDR3: CASSLDRGPDYGYTF
J: TRBJ1-2
D: TRBD1
V: TRBV5-1
size: -

DNA: TGCAGTGCTAGTTTAGGCGGGAGTAGCGAGACCCAGTACTTC
CDR3: CSASLGGSSETQYF
J: TRBJ2-5
D: TRBD2
V: TRBV20-1
size: -

DNA: TGCAGCGTTGTCCGACCCTCCTACGAGCAGTACTTC
CDR3: CSVVRPSYEQYF
J: TRBJ2-7
D: -
V: TRBV29-1
size: many

DNA: TGCAGTGCTAGAGATGGCAGGGGGCCCAGATATAGCAATCAGCCCCAGCATTTT
CDR3: CSARDGRGPRYSNQPQHF
J: TRBJ1-5
D: TRBD1
V: TRBV20-1
size: many

DNA: TGTGCCAGCAGGGGACGGGTTGCAGATACGCAGTATTTT
CDR3: CASRGRVADTQYF
J: TRBJ2-3
D: -
V: TRBV7-8
size: -

DNA: TGTGCCAGCAGTTTAAAAATACTAGGGGGAGGGCACTCCTACGAGCAGTACTTC
CDR3: CASSLKILGGGHSYEQYF
J: TRBJ2-7
D: -
V: TRBV12-3/TRBV12-4
size: few

DNA: TGTGCCAGCAGCTTCGAAGGGGGCCTCTACAATGAGCAGTTCTTC
CDR3: CASSFEGGLYNEQFF
J: TRBJ2-1
D: TRBD1
V: TRBV7-2
size: many

DNA: TGTGCCAGCAGTCCCGGACTAGGAGGATACAATGAGCAGTTCTTC
CDR3: CASSPGLGGYNEQFF
J: TRBJ2-1
D: TRBD2
V: TRBV12-3/TRBV12-4
size: few

DNA: TGCAGTGCGACCAGACTAGCGGGAGCTGACGAGCAGTACTTC
CDR3: CSATRLAGADEQYF
J: TRBJ2-7
D: TRBD2
V: TRBV20-1
size: -

DNA: TGTGCCAGCAGCTTAAGGGCCAAACCGGGACTAGCGGGGGCCGGGGAGCTGTTTTTT
CDR3: CASSLRAKPGLAGAGELFF
J: TRBJ2-2
D: TRBD2
V: TRBV11-2
size: few

DNA: TGCGCCAGCAGCTCCGGGACAGTCTATAATTCACCCCTCCACTTT
CDR3: CASSSGTVYNSPLHF
J: TRBJ1-6
D: TRBD1
V: TRBV5-1
size: few

DNA: TGTGCCAGCAGCTTGGTGAGGACGGGATATACGCAGTATTTT
CDR3: CASSLVRTGYTQYF
J: TRBJ2-3
D: -
V: TRBV5-6
size: many

DNA: TGTGCCAGCAGCGTAGGGACAAGTCCCTATGGCTACACCTTC
CDR3: CASSVGTSPYGYTF
J: TRBJ1-2
D: -
V: TRBV9
size: few

DNA: TGCGCCAGCAGCCATTATAGATTAGATACGCAGTATTTT
CDR3: CASSHYRLDTQYF
J: TRBJ2-3
D: -
V: TRBV4-3
size: -

DNA: TGTGCCAGTAGTCCGTACATCAGGGAAGTCGGAACCGGGGAGCTGTTTTTT
CDR3: CASSPYIREVGTGELFF
J: TRBJ2-2
D: -
V: TRBV19
size: -

DNA: TGTGCCAGCAGCACTCAAACCGGGACAGTGGGGACCCAGTACTTC
CDR3: CASSTQTGTVGTQYF
J: TRBJ2-5
D: TRBD1
V: TRBV11-1
size: few

DNA: TGTGCCAGCGCGGGAGGAAGGGCCTCTGGAAACACCATATATTTT
CDR3: CASAGGRASGNTIYF
J: TRBJ1-3
D: -
V: TRBV7-2
size: -

DNA: TGTGCCATCAGTGATTTGGGCGCCGGGGAGCTGTTTTTT
CDR3: CAISDLGAGELFF
J: TRBJ2-2
D: -
V: TRBV10-3
size: -

DNA: TGTGCCAGCAGCCAAACAAACGGAGAGACCCAGTACTTC
CDR3: CASSQTNGETQYF
J: TRBJ2-5
D: -
V: TRBV3-1
size: few

DNA: TGCAGCGCTGTCGGGGGGACTGGAAACACCATATATTTT
CDR3: CSAVGGTGNTIYF
J: TRBJ1-3
D: -
V: TRBV29-1
size: -